A selection of T cell receptor beta chains follows, all from one sample in a study of identical twins. TCRdb reprocessed the 5' RACE reads via MiXCR and lists one record per CDR3 protein. Of fewer than 650,000 distinct CDR3 sequences detected, 9.5% to 10% appear once; the ten largest clones hold around 3.2%. This sample was also put to use in a study of yellow fever vaccine responses in identical twins.

The material sequenced was PBMCs. The receptors were gathered from a young woman in good health. CDR3s include the opening cysteine and the closing phenylalanine or tryptophan. D genes are given only for firm matches. Size tells how often a clone was seen (once, few, many) or the class of an expanded clone, and some rows leave it out.

CDR3 protein	CDR3 DNA	clone size	D gene	V gene	J gene	CDR3 length
CSVGANSNQPQHF	TGCAGCGTTGGGGCAAATAGCAATCAGCCCCAGCATTTT	many	NA	TRBV29-1	TRBJ1-5	13
CASSRGREGRSEQFF	TGTGCCAGCAGCCGGGGGCGGGAGGGCCGGAGTGAGCAGTTCTTC	few	TRBD2	TRBV7-2	TRBJ2-1	15
CSARSANPYNEQFF	TGCAGTGCTAGATCTGCTAACCCCTACAATGAGCAGTTCTTC	NA	NA	TRBV20-1	TRBJ2-1	14
CASSGGTSGIFAYNEQFF	TGTGCCAGCAGCGGCGGGACTAGCGGGATTTTCGCCTACAATGAGCAGTTCTTC	once	TRBD2	TRBV5-4	TRBJ2-1	18
CASSQFSGTGWYEQYF	TGTGCCAGCAGTCAGTTCTCCGGGACAGGGTGGTACGAGCAGTACTTC	NA	TRBD1	TRBV27	TRBJ2-7	16
CSASPPGHNAYEQYF	TGCAGTGCTAGTCCCCCGGGGCACAACGCCTACGAGCAGTACTTC	NA	NA	TRBV20-1	TRBJ2-7	15
CASSGLDSSYEQYF	TGCGCCAGCAGCGGGCTCGACAGTTCCTACGAGCAGTACTTC	many	NA	TRBV5-1	TRBJ2-7	14
CSVQGGLAGGNEQFF	TGCAGCGTCCAGGGGGGACTAGCGGGAGGTAATGAGCAGTTCTTC	many	TRBD2	TRBV29-1	TRBJ2-1	15
CASSALAYNEQFF	TGTGCCAGCTCAGCCCTGGCTTACAATGAGCAGTTCTTC	many	NA	TRBV18	TRBJ2-1	13
CSATGQSLAKNIQYF	TGCAGTGCTACAGGACAGTCTTTGGCCAAAAACATTCAGTACTTC	few	NA	TRBV20-1	TRBJ2-4	15
CASSQDKGVGNIQYF	TGCGCCAGCAGCCAAGATAAGGGTGTAGGTAACATTCAGTACTTC	many	NA	TRBV4-1	TRBJ2-4	15
CASSESGGRNQPQHF	TGCGCCAGCAGTGAGTCAGGGGGTCGCAATCAGCCCCAGCATTTT	NA	NA	TRBV10-2	TRBJ1-5	15
CASSWPPLAGISGELFF	TGTGCCAGCAGTTGGCCCCCGCTAGCGGGAATATCCGGGGAGCTGTTTTTT	NA	TRBD2	TRBV12-3/TRBV12-4	TRBJ2-2	17
CASSLVRGTDSSTDTQYF	TGTGCCAGCAGCTTAGTAAGGGGGACGGATTCTAGCACAGATACGCAGTATTTT	NA	NA	TRBV7-8	TRBJ2-3	18
CASSSPTIYNEQFF	TGTGCCAGCAGCTCGCCAACCATTTACAATGAGCAGTTCTTC	few	NA	TRBV12-3/TRBV12-4	TRBJ2-1	14
CASSQDAMEEGNEQFF	TGCGCCAGCAGCCAAGACGCAATGGAAGAGGGCAATGAGCAGTTCTTC	few	NA	TRBV4-3	TRBJ2-1	16
CASSSPQRGRGGEQFF	TGTGCCAGCAGCTCCCCCCAGCGGGGGAGAGGGGGGGAGCAGTTCTTC	many	TRBD2	TRBV7-2	TRBJ2-1	16
CASSFPGEKLFF	TGTGCCAGCAGTTTCCCCGGAGAAAAACTGTTTTTT	NA	NA	TRBV27	TRBJ1-4	12
CASRVGTSRTGELFF	TGTGCCAGCAGAGTCGGGACTAGCAGAACCGGGGAGCTGTTTTTT	many	TRBD2	TRBV6-2/TRBV6-3	TRBJ2-2	15
CASSRREGPASYEQYF	TGCGCCAGCAGCCGACGCGAAGGGCCCGCCTCCTACGAGCAGTACTTC	many	NA	TRBV4-1	TRBJ2-7	16
CASKLGNSPGNTIYF	TGTGCCAGCAAATTGGGAAATAGCCCTGGAAACACCATATATTTT	few	NA	TRBV12-3/TRBV12-4	TRBJ1-3	15
CASSLWPPTNTGELFF	TGTGCCAGCAGTTTATGGCCGCCTACGAACACCGGGGAGCTGTTTTTT	many	NA	TRBV27	TRBJ2-2	16
CSATPGLAGWTQYF	TGCAGTGCTACCCCGGGACTAGCTGGGTGGACCCAGTACTTC	NA	TRBD2	TRBV20-1	TRBJ2-5	14
CAWSVQALAGLADTQYF	TGTGCCTGGAGTGTACAGGCCCTAGCGGGATTGGCAGATACGCAGTATTTT	few	TRBD2	TRBV30	TRBJ2-3	17
CASSQGVLGSGRVEQYF	TGCGCCAGCAGCCAAGGTGTGCTCGGAAGCGGGAGGGTCGAGCAGTACTTC	NA	TRBD2	TRBV4-1	TRBJ2-7	17
CASSLSRRAYEQYF	TGTGCCAGCAGTTTATCTAGACGCGCCTACGAGCAGTACTTC	many	NA	TRBV28	TRBJ2-7	14
CASSGDWDRGYEQYF	TGTGCCAGCAGTGGGGATTGGGACAGGGGATACGAGCAGTACTTC	few	TRBD1	TRBV25-1	TRBJ2-7	15
CASSLFGYGYTF	TGTGCCAGCAGTTTATTCGGCTATGGCTACACCTTC	few	NA	TRBV28	TRBJ1-2	12
CASSFGTGGFYEQYF	TGTGCCAGCAGCTTTGGGACAGGGGGGTTTTACGAGCAGTACTTC	NA	TRBD1	TRBV12-3/TRBV12-4	TRBJ2-7	15
CASSFLDRVVPYEQYF	TGTGCCAGCAGTTTTTTGGACAGGGTCGTCCCCTACGAGCAGTACTTC	NA	TRBD1	TRBV27	TRBJ2-7	16
CSVAAGGVTGELFF	TGCAGCGTGGCAGCGGGAGGGGTCACCGGGGAGCTGTTTTTT	NA	TRBD2	TRBV29-1	TRBJ2-2	14
CASREGLAPNVYF	TGTGCCAGCAGGGAGGGTCTAGCGCCCAACGTGTACTTC	NA	NA	TRBV6-1	TRBJ2-7	13
CSARDQQLSYEQYF	TGCAGTGCTAGAGATCAGCAGCTCTCCTACGAGCAGTACTTC	many	NA	TRBV20-1	TRBJ2-7	14
CASSIPGQDSYEQYF	TGTGCCAGCAGCATCCCGGGACAGGACTCCTACGAGCAGTACTTC	many	TRBD1	TRBV7-8	TRBJ2-7	15
CASSYLDNEQFF	TGTGCCAGCAGTTACTTAGACAATGAGCAGTTCTTC	NA	NA	TRBV6-2/TRBV6-3	TRBJ2-1	12
CASTIGTFATDTQYF	TGTGCCAGCACAATAGGGACCTTTGCGACAGATACGCAGTATTTT	many	NA	TRBV12-3/TRBV12-4	TRBJ2-3	15
CASSFASGEQYF	TGTGCCAGCAGTTTCGCTAGCGGCGAGCAGTACTTC	NA	TRBD2	TRBV7-9	TRBJ2-7	12
CSVWDRKYEQYF	TGCAGCGTTTGGGACAGGAAATACGAGCAGTACTTC	NA	TRBD1	TRBV29-1	TRBJ2-7	12
CASSQSSGGMFTGELFF	TGTGCCAGCAGCCAATCTAGCGGGGGGATGTTTACCGGGGAGCTGTTTTTT	NA	TRBD2	TRBV4-2	TRBJ2-2	17
CASNVGPAATEAFF	TGTGCCAGCAATGTGGGGCCAGCTGCTACTGAAGCTTTCTTT	NA	NA	TRBV6-1	TRBJ1-1	14
CASSLAGNSGNTIYF	TGCGCCAGCAGCTTGGCGGGGAACTCTGGAAACACCATATATTTT	many	NA	TRBV5-1	TRBJ1-3	15
CASSYQGEHNEQFF	TGTGCCAGCAGTTACCAGGGTGAACACAATGAGCAGTTCTTC	few	NA	TRBV6-5	TRBJ2-1	14
CASSLSGGVGNQPQHF	TGTGCCAGCAGCTTATCGGGCGGAGTCGGCAATCAGCCCCAGCATTTT	many	NA	TRBV7-8	TRBJ1-5	16
CASKGQPQETQYF	TGTGCCAGCAAGGGACAGCCCCAAGAGACCCAGTACTTC	few	NA	TRBV21-1	TRBJ2-5	13
CASSPVGGGELFF	TGTGCCAGCAGCCCCGTGGGGGGCGGGGAGCTGTTTTTT	NA	NA	TRBV12-3/TRBV12-4	TRBJ2-2	13
CAWNTYGAHEQFF	TGTGCCTGGAATACGTATGGGGCGCATGAGCAGTTCTTC	NA	NA	TRBV30	TRBJ2-1	13
CASSNLSTLGANVLTF	TGCGCCAGCAGTAATCTAAGTACCCTTGGGGCCAACGTCCTGACTTTC	NA	NA	TRBV10-1	TRBJ2-6	16
CASRREGRGTDTQYF	TGTGCCAGCAGACGGGAGGGCCGGGGCACAGATACGCAGTATTTT	NA	TRBD2	TRBV27	TRBJ2-3	15
CASSTNWWPQHF	TGTGCCAGCAGTACCAATTGGTGGCCCCAGCATTTT	many	NA	TRBV6-2/TRBV6-3	TRBJ1-5	12
CSAIRDRDNGYTF	TGCAGTGCTATAAGGGACAGGGATAATGGCTACACCTTC	few	TRBD1	TRBV20-1	TRBJ1-2	13
CASSFTRSANTWELFF	TGTGCCAGCAGTTTTACCAGGAGCGCGAACACCTGGGAGCTGTTTTTT	NA	NA	TRBV28	TRBJ2-2	16
CSANPGRDRGIVWADTQYF	TGCAGTGCTAACCCCGGGCGGGACAGGGGGATTGTTTGGGCAGATACGCAGTATTTT	NA	TRBD1	TRBV20-1	TRBJ2-3	19
CASSLWSGQGNIQYF	TGCGCCAGCAGCTTGTGGTCGGGACAGGGGAACATTCAGTACTTC	many	TRBD1	TRBV5-1	TRBJ2-4	15
CASSFGDSFVEQYF	TGTGCCAGCAGTTTTGGCGACTCTTTCGTCGAGCAGTACTTC	many	NA	TRBV12-3/TRBV12-4	TRBJ2-7	14
CASRSGGNEQFF	TGCGCCAGCAGAAGCGGCGGTAATGAGCAGTTCTTC	NA	NA	TRBV5-1	TRBJ2-1	12
CASTYNTGELFF	TGTGCCAGCACGTATAACACCGGGGAGCTGTTTTTT	NA	NA	TRBV12-3/TRBV12-4	TRBJ2-2	12
CASSLRGTQESYEQYF	TGCGCCAGCAGCTTGAGAGGCACACAAGAATCCTACGAGCAGTACTTC	NA	NA	TRBV5-1	TRBJ2-7	16
CASSGGQGGPYEQYF	TGTGCCAGCAGTGGGGGACAGGGAGGCCCCTACGAGCAGTACTTC	NA	TRBD1	TRBV12-3/TRBV12-4	TRBJ2-7	15
CASSQATHEAFF	TGTGCCAGCAGCCAAGCCACCCATGAAGCTTTCTTT	many	NA	TRBV28	TRBJ1-1	12